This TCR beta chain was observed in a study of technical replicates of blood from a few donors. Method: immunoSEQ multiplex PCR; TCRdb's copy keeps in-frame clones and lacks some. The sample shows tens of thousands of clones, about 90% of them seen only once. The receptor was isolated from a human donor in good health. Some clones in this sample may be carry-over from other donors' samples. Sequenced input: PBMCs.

The chain's CDR3 is CASSSLVNTEAFF. The CDR3 region has the DNA TGTGCCAGCAGCTCCCTAGTGAACACTGAAGCTTTCTTT. The chain has TRBV7-9 and TRBJ1-1; no clear D. Germline V CDR1 and CDR2: SEHNR, FQNEAQ (reference sequence). This CDR3 region has 13 residues. V lost 4 bases, J lost 0 bases, and 6 bases lay in between.